The T cell receptor (beta chain) under discussion was sequenced for a study of T cell changes during pregnancy in multiple sclerosis. Generated by immunoSEQ multiplex PCR, the TCRdb table keeps only in-frame clones and is missing some. The table lists tens of thousands of clones, about 92% of them singletons. Sample: peripheral blood, taken in the third trimester of pregnancy. This clonotype was obtained from a female donor in good health, enrolled as a control in a pregnancy study.

The DNA for the CDR3 is TGTGCCAGCAGTGTTCGGTTTAACACTGAAGCTTTCTTT. Amino acids: CASSVRFNTEAFF. The chain uses TRBV6-4 and TRBJ1-1, with no clear D. The CDR3 contains 13 residues. The V gene's germline CDR1 is MRHNA and CDR2 SNTAGT. V was trimmed by 4 bases and J by 2 bases, leaving 8 bases between them.